The clone carrying this T cell receptor beta chain was counted ten times or more. Antigen specificity is unknown. Time point defined: longitudinal time-point 2. With 10-nucleotide random UMIs, 5'RACE was used to make the cDNA. From the 5' RACE reads, TCRdb called clonotypes with MiXCR, one entry per CDR3 protein. The table shows about 80,000 distinct CDR3 sequences, with about 5% occurring only once. This entry belongs to a study of neurological immune-mediated disorders. Study-wide results and caveats: None of the CDR3 amino acid sequences found in expanded clones was shared across subjects. This suggests that the TCR-beta repertoires were private in all groups.

V lost 4 bases to trimming and J lost 0 bases, with 13 bases between them. CDR3 length: 15 amino acids. Germline-derived CDR1 and CDR2 are SGHRS and YFSETQ. Input material: PBMCs. V and J are TRBV5-1 and TRBJ1-1, with D possibly matching TRBD1 (5 bases). The TCR sequence derives from a woman aged 60 to 75 with multiple sclerosis. The DNA for the CDR3 is TGCGCCAGCAGCCGCTCCGGGACGATGAACACTGAAGCTTTCTTT. Protein: CASSRSGTMNTEAFF.